This T cell receptor (beta chain) comes out of a study of blood T cell repertoires in COVID-19 (TCRdb year 2020). At the level of the whole study: Collaborator samples came from the United States, Italy and Spain and covered acute and convalescent phases of COVID-19. The samples were drawn from two sources: the first 160 participants of the ongoing ImmuneRACE study, and fewer than 1,500 subjects contributed by 6 global collaborators. Deeply sampled blood TCRbeta repertoires from subjects exposed to, actively infected with, or recovered from COVID-19 were included in the dataset. A de-identified subject ID, COVID-19 status, age in years and sex were almost always included in the sample metadata. A freely available public database, intended as a resource for researchers studying the immune response to SARS-CoV-2, is where the repertoires were released. The prospective study material was composed of cDNA or gDNA derived from T cells, B-cell-depleted T cells, or PBMCs. Where available, HLA class I and class II types were taken from metadata supplied by the sample provider and were not determined by assay-based typing. Summary of the overall study and its limitations: How much clinical and demographic metadata was included differed by source and by participant, and the metadata was provided uncurated.

Participants in the prospective study were aged roughly 18 to 95 years, lived in 20 to 30 United States geographic areas, and enrolled through a virtual design. In the prospective study, participants were assigned to cohorts based on the clinical history participants reported in a screening survey and a study questionnaire. In the prospective study, whole blood, serum and a nasopharyngeal or oropharyngeal swab were collected from each participant by mobile phlebotomists. Additional blood draws and questionnaires over an approximately two-month period could optionally be provided by prospective study participants. Before DNA extraction, prospective study blood samples were shipped either frozen or at room temperature. A note on this clone: Its target antigen remains unknown. No base-level quality is on record; no much larger clone is a single base apart.

CDR1 and CDR2 were assigned from the germline V gene (reference sequence) as SGHKS and YYEKEE. The CDR3 sequence holds 13 residues, the cysteine and phenylalanine included. The entry retains the CDR3 DNA only, 39 bases that are in frame from base 1. At the junction V is shortened by 1 base and J by 8 bases, with 12 bases in between. The immunoSEQ Assay, a bias-controlled multiplex PCR, was used to amplify TCRbeta CDR3 regions from genomic DNA. Per the source publication's procedure: The number of nucleated cells in each sample was estimated from the amplification of reference gene primers within the assay. To quantify the absolute abundance of each unique TCRbeta CDR3 rearrangement, sequence reads were collapsed and filtered. For each sample, productive Simpson clonality was calculated as the square root of Simpson's diversity index across productive rearrangements. TCRdb mirrors the immuneACCESS table, restricted to in-frame sequences. Some clones are absent from its copies; in checked studies, under half trace to an unresolved V gene, and the reason for the others is unknown. That table supplies the V and J calls and clone size; D and trimming were determined from the DNA. This sample is represented by approximately 200,000 clones; 89% of them were singletons. In total, the top ten clones hold about 2.2% of the sample.

Here the chain combines TRBV5-5 and TRBJ1-2, with the D gene too uncertain to name. Sequencing input: PBMCs or T cells enriched from blood (not recorded which). This sequence originates from a woman aged 40 to 49 with acute COVID-19. CDR3 protein: CASSLPGIIGYTF. The nucleotides read TGTGCCAGCAGCTTGCCGGGGATTATAGGCTACACCTTC.